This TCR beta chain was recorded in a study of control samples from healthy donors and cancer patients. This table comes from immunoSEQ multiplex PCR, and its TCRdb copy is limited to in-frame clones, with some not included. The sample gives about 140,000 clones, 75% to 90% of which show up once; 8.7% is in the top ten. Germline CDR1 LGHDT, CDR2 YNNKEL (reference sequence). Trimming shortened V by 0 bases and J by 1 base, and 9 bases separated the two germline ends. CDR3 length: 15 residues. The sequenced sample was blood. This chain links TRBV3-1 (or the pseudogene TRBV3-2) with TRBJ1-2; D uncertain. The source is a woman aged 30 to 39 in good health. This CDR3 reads CASSQDPRGNYGYTF. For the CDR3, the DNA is TGTGCCAGCAGCCAAGATCCGAGAGGTAACTATGGCTACACCTTC.